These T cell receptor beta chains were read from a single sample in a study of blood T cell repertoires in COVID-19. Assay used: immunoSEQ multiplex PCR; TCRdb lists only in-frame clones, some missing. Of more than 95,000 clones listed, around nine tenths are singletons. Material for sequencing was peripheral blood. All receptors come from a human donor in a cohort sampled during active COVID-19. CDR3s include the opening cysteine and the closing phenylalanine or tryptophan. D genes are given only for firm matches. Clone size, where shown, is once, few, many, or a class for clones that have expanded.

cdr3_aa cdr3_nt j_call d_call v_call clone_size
CASRRQGATNEKLFF TGTGCCAGCAGACGACAGGGGGCCACTAATGAAAAACTGTTTTTT TRBJ1-4 TRBD1 TRBV28 .
CASSLPGVSYEQYF TGTGCCAGCAGCTTGCCAGGGGTCTCCTACGAGCAGTACTTC TRBJ2-7 . TRBV5-8 .
CASSSGTKNTEAFF TGTGCCAGCAGTTCCGGGACAAAGAACACTGAAGCTTTCTTT TRBJ1-1 . TRBV28 .
CASSIRGNEQFF TGTGCCAGCAGCATAAGAGGGAATGAGCAGTTCTTC TRBJ2-1 . TRBV11-3 .
CASTPDRGRQPQHF TGTGCCAGCACCCCAGACAGGGGTAGGCAGCCCCAGCATTTT TRBJ1-5 TRBD1 TRBV6-6 .
CASSRQVGRETQYF TGTGCCAGCAGCCGTCAAGTGGGGCGGGAGACCCAGTACTTC TRBJ2-5 . TRBV11-2 .
CAIRAGTGGKNEKLFF TGTGCCATCAGAGCCGGGACAGGGGGCAAAAATGAAAAACTGTTTTTT TRBJ1-4 TRBD1 TRBV10-3 .
CASSLQGSHTIYF TGTGCCAGCAGCCTACAGGGGTCGCACACCATATATTTT TRBJ1-3 TRBD1 TRBV12-3/TRBV12-4 once
CAIRGDSIYGYTF TGTGCCATCAGGGGGGACAGCATCTATGGCTACACCTTC TRBJ1-2 TRBD1 TRBV10-3 once
CASGEGYNEQFF TGTGCCAGTGGGGAGGGCTACAATGAGCAGTTCTTC TRBJ2-1 TRBD2 TRBV3-1/TRBV3-2 .
CASSWGSVGLTTYEQYF TGTGCCAGCAGTTGGGGCTCAGTCGGACTAACCACCTACGAGCAGTACTTC TRBJ2-7 . TRBV6-2/TRBV6-3 once
CASSLQGAKGTEAFF TGCGCCAGCAGCTTACAGGGGGCGAAGGGCACTGAAGCTTTCTTT TRBJ1-1 TRBD1 TRBV5-1 .
CASSQDRRPDTQYF TGTGCCAGCAGCCAAGATCGGCGGCCAGATACGCAGTATTTT TRBJ2-3 . TRBV4-2 .
CARSLAGQGVFEQYF TGTGCCAGAAGCTTGGCGGGACAGGGCGTTTTCGAGCAGTACTTC TRBJ2-7 TRBD1 TRBV5-3 .
CASSEQASRSGNTIYF TGCGCCAGCAGTGAGCAGGCCTCCCGCTCTGGAAACACCATATATTTT TRBJ1-3 . TRBV10-2 .
CASSLLGLTRGAFF TGTGCCAGCAGTTTATTGGGTTTAACACGAGGAGCTTTCTTT TRBJ1-1 . TRBV28 .
CASTVAQGSTEAFF TGCGCCAGCACAGTGGCACAGGGTAGCACTGAAGCTTTCTTT TRBJ1-1 . TRBV5-1 .
CASSLGQGQAFF TGTGCCAGCAGTTTGGGGCAGGGTCAAGCTTTCTTT TRBJ1-1 . TRBV28 .
CARNGGKITDTQYF TGTGCCAGAAATGGGGGGAAGATCACAGATACGCAGTATTTT TRBJ2-3 . TRBV25-1 .
CASSLGLAGGYEQYF TGTGCCAGCAGTTTAGGGCTAGCGGGAGGCTACGAGCAGTACTTC TRBJ2-7 TRBD2 TRBV28 .
CASSRDLWETQYF TGTGCCAGCAGCCGGGACTTATGGGAGACCCAGTACTTC TRBJ2-5 . TRBV5-4 once
CASRRAGGALDTQYF TGTGCCAGCAGGAGAGCGGGGGGGGCCTTGGATACGCAGTATTTT TRBJ2-3 TRBD2 TRBV6-5 .
CASRPHGTGWNTEAFF TGTGCCAGCAGACCCCACGGGACAGGATGGAACACTGAAGCTTTCTTT TRBJ1-1 TRBD1 TRBV28 .
CASSEGNSYNEQFF TGTGCCAGCAGCGAGGGGAACTCCTACAATGAGCAGTTCTTC TRBJ2-1 . TRBV9 once
CATSSSDRLSSGNTIYF TGTGCCACCAGCTCCTCGGACAGACTCAGCTCTGGAAACACCATATATTTT TRBJ1-3 . TRBV15 few
CASSPEAGGRDTQYF TGTGCCAGCAGCCCCGAGGCGGGGGGGAGAGATACGCAGTATTTT TRBJ2-3 TRBD2 TRBV6-4 .
CASSLLGSGRRNQPQHF TGTGCCAGCAGTTTATTGGGGTCAGGGAGGAGGAATCAGCCCCAGCATTTT TRBJ1-5 . TRBV28 .
CASSTQGTGVYGYTF TGTGCCAGTAGTACCCAGGGGACAGGGGTCTATGGCTACACCTTC TRBJ1-2 TRBD1 TRBV19 .
CASRTSGSYEQYF TGTGCCAGCAGGACTAGCGGGAGCTACGAGCAGTACTTC TRBJ2-7 TRBD2 TRBV28 .
CASSLGGDYGYTF TGTGCCAGCAGCTTAGGGGGGGACTATGGCTACACCTTC TRBJ1-2 . TRBV7-6 .
CASSYRGGELYGYTF TGTGCCAGCAGTTATCGAGGCGGGGAGCTCTATGGCTACACCTTC TRBJ1-2 . TRBV28 .
CSAPRSTGFTEAFF TGCAGCGCCCCTAGGTCGACAGGGTTTACTGAAGCTTTCTTT TRBJ1-1 TRBD1 TRBV29-1 .
CASSPSGRGYNEQFF TGCGCCAGCAGCCCCTCAGGCAGGGGTTACAATGAGCAGTTCTTC TRBJ2-1 . TRBV4-1 .